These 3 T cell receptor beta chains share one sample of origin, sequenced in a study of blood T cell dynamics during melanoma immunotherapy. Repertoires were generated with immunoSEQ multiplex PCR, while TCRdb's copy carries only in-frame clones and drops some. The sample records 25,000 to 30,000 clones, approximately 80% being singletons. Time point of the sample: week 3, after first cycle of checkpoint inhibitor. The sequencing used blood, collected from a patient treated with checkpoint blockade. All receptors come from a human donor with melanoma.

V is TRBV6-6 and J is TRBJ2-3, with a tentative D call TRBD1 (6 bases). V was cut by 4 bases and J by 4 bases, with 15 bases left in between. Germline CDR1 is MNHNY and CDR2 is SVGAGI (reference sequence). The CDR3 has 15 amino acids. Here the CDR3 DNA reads TGTGCCAGCAGTTCCTCGACAGGAGGCCCAGATACGCAGTATTTT. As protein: CASSSSTGGPDTQYF.

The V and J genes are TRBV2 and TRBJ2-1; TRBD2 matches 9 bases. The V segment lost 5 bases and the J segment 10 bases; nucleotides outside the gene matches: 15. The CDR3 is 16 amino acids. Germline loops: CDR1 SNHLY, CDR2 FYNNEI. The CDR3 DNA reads TGTGCCAGCAGTCCACAGCCTAGCGGGACTGACGGGGAGCAGTTCTTC. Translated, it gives CASSPQPSGTDGEQFF. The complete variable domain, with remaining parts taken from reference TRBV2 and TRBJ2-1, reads EPEVTQTPSHQVTQMGQEVILRCVPISNHLYFYWYRQILGQKVEFLVSFYNNEISEKSEIFDDQFSVERPDGSNFTLKIRSTKLEDSAMYFCASSPQPSGTDGEQFFGPGTRLTVL.

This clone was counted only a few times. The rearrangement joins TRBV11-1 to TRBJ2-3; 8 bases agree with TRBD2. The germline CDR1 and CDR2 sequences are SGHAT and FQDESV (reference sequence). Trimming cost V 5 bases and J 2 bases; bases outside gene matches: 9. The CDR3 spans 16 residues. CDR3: CASSLGGGQLTDTQYF. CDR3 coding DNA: TGTGCCAGCAGCCTCGGCGGGGGGCAACTCACAGATACGCAGTATTTT.